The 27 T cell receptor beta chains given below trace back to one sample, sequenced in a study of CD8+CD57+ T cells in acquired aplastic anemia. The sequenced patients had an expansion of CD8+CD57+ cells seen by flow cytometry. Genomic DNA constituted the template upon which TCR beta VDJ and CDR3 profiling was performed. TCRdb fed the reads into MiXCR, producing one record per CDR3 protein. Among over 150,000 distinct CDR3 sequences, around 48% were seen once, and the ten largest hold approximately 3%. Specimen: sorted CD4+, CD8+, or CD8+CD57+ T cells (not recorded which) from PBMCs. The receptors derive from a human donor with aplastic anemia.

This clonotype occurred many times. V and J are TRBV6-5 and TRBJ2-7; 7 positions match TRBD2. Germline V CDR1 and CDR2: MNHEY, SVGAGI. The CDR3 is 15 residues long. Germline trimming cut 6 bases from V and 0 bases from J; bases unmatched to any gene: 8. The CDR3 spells CASSNGGVYSYEQYF. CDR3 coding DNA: TGTGCCAGCAGCAATGGGGGGGTTTACTCCTACGAGCAGTACTTC.

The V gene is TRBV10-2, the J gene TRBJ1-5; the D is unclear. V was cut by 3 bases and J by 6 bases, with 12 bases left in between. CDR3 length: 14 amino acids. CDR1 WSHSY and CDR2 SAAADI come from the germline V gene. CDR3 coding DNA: TGCGCCAGCAGTGATCCCAGGTACGGTCAGCCCCAGCATTTT. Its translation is CASSDPRYGQPQHF.

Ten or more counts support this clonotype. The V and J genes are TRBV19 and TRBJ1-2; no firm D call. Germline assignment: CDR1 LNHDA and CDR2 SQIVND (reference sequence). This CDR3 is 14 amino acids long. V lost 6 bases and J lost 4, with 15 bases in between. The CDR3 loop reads CASSPDHSGYGYTF. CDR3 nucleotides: TGTGCCAGTAGCCCGGACCACAGCGGCTATGGCTACACCTTC.

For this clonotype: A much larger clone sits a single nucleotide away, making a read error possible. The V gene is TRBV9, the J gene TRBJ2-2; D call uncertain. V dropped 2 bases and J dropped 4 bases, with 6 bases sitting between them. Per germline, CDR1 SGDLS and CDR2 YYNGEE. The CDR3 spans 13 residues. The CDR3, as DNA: TGTGCCAGCAGCGTCTTAAGCACCGGGGAGCTGTTTTTT. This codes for CASSVLSTGELFF.

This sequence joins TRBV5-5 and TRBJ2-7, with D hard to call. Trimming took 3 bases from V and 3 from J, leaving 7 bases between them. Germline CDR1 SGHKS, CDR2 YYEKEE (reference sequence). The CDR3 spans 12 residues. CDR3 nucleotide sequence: TGTGCCAGCAGCTCTTACAGCTACGAGCAGTACTTC. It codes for CASSSYSYEQYF.

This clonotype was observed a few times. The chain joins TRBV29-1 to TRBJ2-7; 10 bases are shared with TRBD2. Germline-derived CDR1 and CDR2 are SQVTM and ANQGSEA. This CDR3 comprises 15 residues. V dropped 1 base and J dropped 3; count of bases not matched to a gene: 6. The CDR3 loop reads CSVEGTSGGVYEQYF. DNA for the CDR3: TGCAGCGTTGAAGGGACTAGCGGTGGAGTCTACGAGCAGTACTTC.

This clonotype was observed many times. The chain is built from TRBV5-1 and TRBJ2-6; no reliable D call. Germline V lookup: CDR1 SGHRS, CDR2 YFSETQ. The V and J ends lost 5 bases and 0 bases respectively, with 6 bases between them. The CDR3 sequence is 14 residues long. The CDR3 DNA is TGCGCCAGCAGAACCAGCTCTGGGGCCAACGTCCTGACTTTC. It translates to CASRTSSGANVLTF.

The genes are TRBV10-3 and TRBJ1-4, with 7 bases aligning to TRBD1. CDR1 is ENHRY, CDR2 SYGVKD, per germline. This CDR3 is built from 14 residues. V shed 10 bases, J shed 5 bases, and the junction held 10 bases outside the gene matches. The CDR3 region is CATRGAGGNEKLFF. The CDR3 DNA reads TGTGCCACCAGGGGAGCAGGGGGAAATGAAAAACTGTTTTTT.

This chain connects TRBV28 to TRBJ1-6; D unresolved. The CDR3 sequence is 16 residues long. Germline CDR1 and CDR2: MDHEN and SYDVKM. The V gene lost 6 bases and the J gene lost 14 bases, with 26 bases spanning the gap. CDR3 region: CASRAFQDALFSTLHF. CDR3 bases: TGTGCCAGCAGGGCCTTTCAGGATGCGCTTTTTTCGACCCTCCACTTT.

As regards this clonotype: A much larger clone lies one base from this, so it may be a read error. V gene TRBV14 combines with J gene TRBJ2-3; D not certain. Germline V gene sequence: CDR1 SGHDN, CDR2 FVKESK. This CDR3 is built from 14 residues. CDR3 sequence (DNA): TGTGCCAGCGGCCAACCCAGGCCCCCCCATACGCAGTATTTT. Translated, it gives CASGQPRPPHTQYF. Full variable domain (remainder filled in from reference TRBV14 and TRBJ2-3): EAGVTQFPSHSVIEKGQTVTLRCDPISGHDNLYWYRRVMGKEIKFLLHFVKESKQDESGMPNNRFLAERTGGTYSTLKVQPAELEDSGVYFCASGQPRPPHTQYFGPGTRLTVL.

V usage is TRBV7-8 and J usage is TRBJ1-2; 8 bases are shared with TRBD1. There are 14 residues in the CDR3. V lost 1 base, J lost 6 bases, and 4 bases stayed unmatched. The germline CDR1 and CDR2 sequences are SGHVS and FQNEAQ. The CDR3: CASSLGQGRNGYTF. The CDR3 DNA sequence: TGTGCCAGCAGCTTAGGACAGGGGAGGAATGGCTACACCTTC.

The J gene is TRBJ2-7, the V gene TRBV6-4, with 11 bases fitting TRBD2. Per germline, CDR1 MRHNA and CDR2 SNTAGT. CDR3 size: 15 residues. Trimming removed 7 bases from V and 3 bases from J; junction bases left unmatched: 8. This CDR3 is CASIAGTSGNYEQYF. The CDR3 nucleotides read TGTGCCAGCATAGCCGGGACTAGCGGAAACTACGAGCAGTACTTC.

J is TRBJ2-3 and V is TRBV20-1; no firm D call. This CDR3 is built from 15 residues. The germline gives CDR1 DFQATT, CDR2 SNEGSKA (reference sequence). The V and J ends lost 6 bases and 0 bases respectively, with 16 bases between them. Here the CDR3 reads CSASKARPSTDTQYF. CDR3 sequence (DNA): TGCAGTGCCAGCAAGGCGCGACCTAGCACAGATACGCAGTATTTT.

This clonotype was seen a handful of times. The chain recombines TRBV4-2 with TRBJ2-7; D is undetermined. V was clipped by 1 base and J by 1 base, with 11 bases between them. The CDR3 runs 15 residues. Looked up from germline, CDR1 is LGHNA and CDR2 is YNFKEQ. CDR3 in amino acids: CASSQGHVGSYEQYF. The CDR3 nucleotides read TGTGCCAGCAGCCAAGGACATGTGGGGTCCTACGAGCAGTACTTC.

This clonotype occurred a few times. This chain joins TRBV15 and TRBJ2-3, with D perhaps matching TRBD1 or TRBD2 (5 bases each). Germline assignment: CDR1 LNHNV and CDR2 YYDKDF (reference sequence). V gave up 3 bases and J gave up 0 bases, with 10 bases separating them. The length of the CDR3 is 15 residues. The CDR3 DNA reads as TGTGCCACCAGCAGGGGGACGGCTAGCACAGATACGCAGTATTTT. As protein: CATSRGTASTDTQYF.

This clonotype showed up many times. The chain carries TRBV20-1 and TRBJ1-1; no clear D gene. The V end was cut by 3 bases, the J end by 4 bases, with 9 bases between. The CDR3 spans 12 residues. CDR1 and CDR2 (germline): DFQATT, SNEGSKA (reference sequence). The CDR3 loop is CSARMGGTEAFF. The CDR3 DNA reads TGCAGTGCTAGGATGGGCGGCACTGAAGCTTTCTTT.

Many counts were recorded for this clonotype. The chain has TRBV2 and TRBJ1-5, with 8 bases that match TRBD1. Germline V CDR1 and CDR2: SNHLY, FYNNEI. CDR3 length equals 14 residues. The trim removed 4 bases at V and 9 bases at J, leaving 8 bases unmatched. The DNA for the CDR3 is TGTGCCAGCAGTGGAGACAGGGGAGGATTGCCCCAGCATTTT. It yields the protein CASSGDRGGLPQHF.

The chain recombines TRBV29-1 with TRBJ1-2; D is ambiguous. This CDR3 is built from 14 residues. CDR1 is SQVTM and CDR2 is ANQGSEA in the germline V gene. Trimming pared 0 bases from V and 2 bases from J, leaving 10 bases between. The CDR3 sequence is CSVEDLVGNYGYTF. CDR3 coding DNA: TGCAGCGTTGAAGATCTCGTAGGGAACTATGGCTACACCTTC.

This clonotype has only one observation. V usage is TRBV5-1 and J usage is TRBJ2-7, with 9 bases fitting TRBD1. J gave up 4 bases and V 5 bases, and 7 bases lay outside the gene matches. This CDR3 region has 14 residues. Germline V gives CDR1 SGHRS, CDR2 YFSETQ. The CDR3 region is CASRIQGAPYEQYF. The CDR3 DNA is TGCGCCAGCAGAATACAGGGGGCCCCATACGAGCAGTACTTC. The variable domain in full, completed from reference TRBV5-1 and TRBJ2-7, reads KAGVTQTPRYLIKTRGQQVTLSCSPISGHRSVSWYQQTPGQGLQFLFEYFSETQRNKGNFPGRFSGRQFSNSRSEMNVSTLELGDSALYLCASRIQGAPYEQYFGPGTRLTVT.

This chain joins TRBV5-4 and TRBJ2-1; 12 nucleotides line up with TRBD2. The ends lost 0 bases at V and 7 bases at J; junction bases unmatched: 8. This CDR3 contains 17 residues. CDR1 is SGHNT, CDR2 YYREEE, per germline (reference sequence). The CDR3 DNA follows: TGTGCCAGCAGCTTGGCGGCTAGCGGGAGGGAATCGAATGAGCAGTTCTTC. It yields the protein CASSLAASGRESNEQFF.

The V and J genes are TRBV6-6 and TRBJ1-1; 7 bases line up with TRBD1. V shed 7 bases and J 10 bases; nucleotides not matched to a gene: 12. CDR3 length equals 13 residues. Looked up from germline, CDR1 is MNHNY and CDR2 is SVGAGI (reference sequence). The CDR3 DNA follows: TGTGCCAGCAATAGGTCAGGCGGACAGGTAGCTTTCTTT. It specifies CASNRSGGQVAFF.

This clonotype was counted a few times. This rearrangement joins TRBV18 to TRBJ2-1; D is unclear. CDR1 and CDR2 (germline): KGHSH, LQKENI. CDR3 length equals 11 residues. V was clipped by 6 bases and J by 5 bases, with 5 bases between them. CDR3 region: CASSLDNEQFF. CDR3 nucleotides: TGTGCCAGCTCCTTAGACAATGAGCAGTTCTTC.

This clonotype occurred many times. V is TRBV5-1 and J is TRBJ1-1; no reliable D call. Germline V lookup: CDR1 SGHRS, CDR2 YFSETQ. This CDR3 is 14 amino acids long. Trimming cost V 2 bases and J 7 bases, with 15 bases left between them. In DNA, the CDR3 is TGCGCCAGCAGCTTTAGGAATCCGATGGGTGAAGCTTTCTTT. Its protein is CASSFRNPMGEAFF.

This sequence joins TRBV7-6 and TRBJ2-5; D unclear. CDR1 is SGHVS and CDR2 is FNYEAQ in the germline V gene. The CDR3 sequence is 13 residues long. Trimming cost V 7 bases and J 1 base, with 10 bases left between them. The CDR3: CASNPPSQETQYF. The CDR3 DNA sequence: TGTGCCAGCAACCCCCCTAGCCAAGAGACCCAGTACTTC. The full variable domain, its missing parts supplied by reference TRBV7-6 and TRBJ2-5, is GAGVSQSPRYKVTKRGQDVALRCDPISGHVSLYWYRQALGQGPEFLTYFNYEAQQDKSGLPNDRFSAERPEGSISTLTIQRTEQRDSAMYRCASNPPSQETQYFGPGTRLLVL.

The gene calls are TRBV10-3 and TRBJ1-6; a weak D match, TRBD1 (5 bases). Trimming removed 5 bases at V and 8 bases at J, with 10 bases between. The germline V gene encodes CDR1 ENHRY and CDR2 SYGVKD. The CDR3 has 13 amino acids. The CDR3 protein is CAISRDGYSPLHF. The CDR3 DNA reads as TGTGCCATCAGTAGGGACGGTTATTCACCCCTCCACTTT.

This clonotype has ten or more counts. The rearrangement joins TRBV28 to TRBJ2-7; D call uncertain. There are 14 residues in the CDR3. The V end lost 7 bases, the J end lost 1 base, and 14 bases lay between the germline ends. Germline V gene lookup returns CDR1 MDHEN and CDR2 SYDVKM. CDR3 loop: CASNPLGESYEQYF. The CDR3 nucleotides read TGTGCCAGCAACCCATTAGGCGAGTCCTACGAGCAGTACTTC.

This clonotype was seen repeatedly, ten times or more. In nucleotides, the CDR3 is TGTGCCAGCACGGGTGACAGATCTGATTCACCCCTCCACTTT. This encodes CASTGDRSDSPLHF. The chain has TRBV6-1 and TRBJ1-6, with D possibly matching TRBD1 (5 bases). The length of the CDR3 is 14 residues. V lost 7 bases to trimming and J lost 8 bases, with 15 bases between them. CDR1 and CDR2 (germline): MNHNS, SASEGT.